Included here is one T cell receptor (beta chain) sequence, with context. The specificity of this receptor is unknown. No much larger clonotype is one base removed from it; base qualities were not supplied. The data derive from a study of OX40 agonist ivuxolimab in advanced cancers. With regard to the full study: Ivuxolimab, which targeted the costimulatory receptor OX40 (CD134), was an agonistic, fully human IgG2 monoclonal antibody. Intravenous ivuxolimab was administered to patients every 2 weeks at six dose levels: 0.01, 0.1, 0.3, 1.5, 3 and 10 mg/kg. Of the approximately 54 patients in dose escalation, about 20 had hepatocellular carcinoma, around 15 had melanoma, 9 had renal cell carcinoma and 9 had head and neck cancer. The dose-escalation cohort was about 83% male with a mean age of 60 years, ranging from roughly 20 to 80. Patients were allowed to have had prior anti-PD-1, anti-PD-L1 or anti-CTLA-4 therapy, and roughly 40% of the dose-escalation patients had previously received checkpoint inhibitors. Partial responses occurred in three dose-escalation patients, of whom one had hepatocellular carcinoma and two had cutaneous melanoma. The point of sequencing TCRbeta in the periphery was to test whether ivuxolimab changed TCR sequence diversity and drove clonal T-cell expansion. The paper reports the monotherapy dose-escalation portion (N of about 54 patients) of the phase I ivuxolimab trial. Summary of the overall study and its limitations: Partial responders in the 0.1-3.0 mg/kg groups had among the lowest normalized peripheral clonal expansion, especially among CD8+ T cells. Low levels of normalized T-cell clonal expansion were also seen in some patients who did not respond. At doses of 0.1 to 3.0 mg/kg, clonal expansion of both CD4+ and CD8+ T cells in blood was seen between baseline and week 6. On average, CD8+ T cells showed more expanded clones than CD4+ T cells after ivuxolimab. The antigen specificity of the peripheral T cells that underwent clonal expansion was not determined.

V was cut back by 1 base and J by 4 bases, leaving a gap of 23 bases between them. The CDR3, cysteine through phenylalanine, is 20 amino acids long. CDR3 DNA only is kept here, 60 bases in frame from base 1. CDR1 SNHLY and CDR2 FYNNEI are derived from the germline V gene. Genomic DNA was isolated from the sorted cells so that the TCRbeta CDR3 region could be sequenced. TCRbeta CDR3 regions were sequenced using the immunoSEQ Assay. The source is immuneACCESS, and TCRdb retained only in-frame sequences with V and J called. Part of the clones is not carried over; for the studies checked, unresolved V genes explain less than half of this, and the remainder is unexplained. This sample lists approximately 70,000 clones; roughly 88% were detected once. Together, the top ten hold 0.45% to 0.65% of the sample. The trial excluded patients who had a history of autoimmune disease or were on systemic immunosuppression. Peripheral blood for TCR sequencing was collected from all dose cohorts at baseline, on cycle 4 day 1, and on cycle 7 day 1. The samples were taken from a phase I, first-in-human, multicenter, open-label dose-escalation trial of ivuxolimab. The trial enrolled adults with locally advanced or metastatic head and neck squamous cell, hepatocellular, melanoma or renal cell carcinoma. Before TCR sequencing, CD4+ T cells and CD8+ T cells from peripheral blood were sorted into separate populations.

The sequence came from an adult with an advanced solid tumor such as melanoma, head and neck, liver or kidney cancer. Material: CD4+ or CD8+ T cells sorted from blood, obtained in a trial of the OX40 agonist ivuxolimab. The rearrangement joined TRBV2 to TRBJ2-6, with the D gene too uncertain to name. In nucleotide form, the sequence is TGTGCCAGCAGTGAAGAATTTTTCCTCCTCGGCGTTTCGGGGGCCAACGTCCTGACTTTC. It specifies CASSEEFFLLGVSGANVLTF. Supplemented by the reference TRBV2 and TRBJ2-6 proteins around the CDR3, the complete variable domain is EPEVTQTPSHQVTQMGQEVILRCVPISNHLYFYWYRQILGQKVEFLVSFYNNEISEKSEIFDDQFSVERPDGSNFTLKIRSTKLEDSAMYFCASSEEFFLLGVSGANVLTFGAGSRLTVL.